This record looks at one TCR beta chain sequence and its context. The antigen it recognizes is unknown. The final CDR3 position lacks the conserved phenylalanine or tryptophan, pointing to a likely read error. Healthy HIV-negative adults with no recently reported acute infections or vaccinations were included as donors. Every donor was a Caucasian adult living in Nashville, Tennessee, USA. For unsorted samples, tens of millions of PBMCs were counted, and genomic DNA was extracted using the QIAamp DNA Blood Mini kit. After blood collection by leukapheresis, PBMCs were isolated using Ficoll-Histopaque density gradient centrifugation and then cryopreserved in the vapor phase of liquid nitrogen. The sample originates from a study of shared clonotypes between healthy human individuals (dated by TCRdb to the early 2020s). Looking at the study overall: The cohort included a few men and two women between 18 and 49 years of age. To estimate repertoire size and how much clonotype sharing occurs between individuals, the study deeply sequenced the blood TCR repertoires of about five healthy adults. To increase sequencing depth and limit assay-specific biases, TCR repertoire library preparation and sequencing were carried out by different laboratories using diverse techniques. Between about 0.8 and 9 billion PBMCs per donor were obtained by leukapheresis. Findings and caveats that apply to the study as a whole: The genetic and exposure-history diversity represented was limited by the small number of donors. Sampling was restricted to blood, and TCR repertoires in tissues likely differ from the TCR repertoires found in blood. Based on pairwise subsampling, the degree of clonotype sharing among donors was expected to be affected by sequencing depth.

CDR1 and CDR2, per the germline V gene (reference sequence), are GTSNPN and SVGIG. The CDR3 length equals 14 residues, ends included. Only the CDR3 DNA is retained, 42 bases long and in frame from the first base. The V and J ends are trimmed by 0 bases and 7 bases, leaving 16 bases between them. Using the deep immunoSEQ assay, TCR CDR3 regions were amplified from genomic DNA by multiplex PCR. Extracted genomic DNA from each cell subset was spread evenly across all wells of several immunoSEQ 96-well plates, with each plate serving as a replicate. Each replicate PCR for unsorted PBMC received 250 to 300 ng genomic DNA, equal to 25,000 to 35,000 T cell genomes. Genomic DNA from unsorted PBMC was sequenced over ten immunoSEQ deep assay plates. Purified libraries were measured with a Qubit 3.0 fluorometer, size-checked on a Bioanalyzer 2100, and measured again with the KAPA Library Quantification kit. A separate single-read 150-cycle Illumina NextSeq 550 flow cell was used to sequence each immunoSEQ 96-well plate. Per the original workflow: The immunoSEQ output contained only junctional sequences without quality scores, so filtering could not match that applied to full-length reads. To assign V/J genes and CDR3, sequences were annotated using PyIR, a Python wrapper for IgBLAST v1.9, with IMGT germline references. Reads were filtered out if the reads had weak V/J assignments (E-value above 1e-6), no CDR3, stop codons, out-of-frame junctions, or ambiguous translated residues. V3J clonotypes were defined as sequences sharing an identical inferred V gene, J gene, and CDR3 amino acid sequence. To compute the percentage overlap between repertoires, the number of shared unique clonotypes was divided by the size of the smaller repertoire. Three approaches were used to assess repertoire richness: RTK rarefaction, the Chao1 estimator, and Recon v2.1 estimates of unobserved clonotypes. Imported from immuneACCESS, the table was reduced by TCRdb to in-frame sequences with V and J called. These copies leave out some clones; in studies compared against another copy, an unresolved V gene accounts for under half, and the cause of the remainder is not known. V, J and clone size reflect that table, while D and trimming were determined from the DNA. Counted in this sample were about 490,000 clones; approximately 82% of them appeared once. Approximately 12% of the sample comes from the top ten.

The rearrangement joined TRBV30 to TRBJ2-7; the D assignment is uncertain and may be TRBD1 or TRBD2, with 5 bases supporting each. The source is a woman aged 40 to 50 in good health. Some clones in this sample may be carry-over from other donors' samples. The sample consisted of PBMCs. CDR3 protein: CAWSVGTGKGEQYL. The DNA sequence is as follows: TGTGCCTGGAGTGTAGGGACGGGGAAGGGGGAGCAGTACCTC.